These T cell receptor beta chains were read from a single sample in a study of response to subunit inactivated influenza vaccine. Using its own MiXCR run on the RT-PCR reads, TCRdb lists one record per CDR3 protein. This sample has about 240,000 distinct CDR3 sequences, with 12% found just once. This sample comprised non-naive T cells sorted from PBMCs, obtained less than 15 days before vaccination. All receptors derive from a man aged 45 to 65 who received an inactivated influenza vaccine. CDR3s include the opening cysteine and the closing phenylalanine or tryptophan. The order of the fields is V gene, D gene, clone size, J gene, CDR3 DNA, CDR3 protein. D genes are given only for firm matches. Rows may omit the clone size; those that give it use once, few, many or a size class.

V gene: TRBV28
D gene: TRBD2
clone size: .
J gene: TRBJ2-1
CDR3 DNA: TGTGCCATCACTAGCGTGGCCTACAATGAGCAGTTCTTC
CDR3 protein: CAITSVAYNEQFF

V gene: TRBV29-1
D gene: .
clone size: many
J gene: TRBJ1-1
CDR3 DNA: TGCAGCGTTGAAAGAGGTGGGGTGAAGCCTGAAGCTTTCTTT
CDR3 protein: CSVERGGVKPEAFF

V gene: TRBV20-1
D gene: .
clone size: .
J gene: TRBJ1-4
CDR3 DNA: TGCAGTGCTAGAGTCGCAGGGTTAGAAAAACTGTTTTTT
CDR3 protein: CSARVAGLEKLFF

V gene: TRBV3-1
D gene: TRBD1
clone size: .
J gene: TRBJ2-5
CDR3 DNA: TGTGCCAGCAGCAACCGGGACAGGGGGCAGGCAAGGGAGACCCAGTACTTC
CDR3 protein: CASSNRDRGQARETQYF

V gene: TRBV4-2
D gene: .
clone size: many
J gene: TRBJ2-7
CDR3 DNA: TGTGCCAGCAGCCAAGGCGGCAGGGGGGACTACGAGCAGTACTTC
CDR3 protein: CASSQGGRGDYEQYF

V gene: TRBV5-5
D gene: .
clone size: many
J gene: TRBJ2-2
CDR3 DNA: TGTGCCAGCAGCTTGTACGAAGATAGTATTTACCACACCGGGGAGCTGTTTTTT
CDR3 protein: CASSLYEDSIYHTGELFF

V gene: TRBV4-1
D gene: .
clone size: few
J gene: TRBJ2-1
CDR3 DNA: TGCGCCAGCAGCCATGCCATCGGAGGGTACAATGAGCAGTTCTTC
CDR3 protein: CASSHAIGGYNEQFF

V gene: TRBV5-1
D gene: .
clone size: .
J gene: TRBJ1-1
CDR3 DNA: TGCGCCAGCAGCTTGGACAGCTCGAACACTGAAGCTTTCTTT
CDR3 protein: CASSLDSSNTEAFF

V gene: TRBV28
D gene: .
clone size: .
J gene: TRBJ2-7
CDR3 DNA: TGTGCCAGCGGACTCTACGAGCAGTACTTC
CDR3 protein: CASGLYEQYF

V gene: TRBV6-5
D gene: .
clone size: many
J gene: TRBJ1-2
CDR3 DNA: TGTGCCAGCAGTTACCCGATCCAGATGGGGTCTAACTATGGCTACACCTTC
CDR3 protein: CASSYPIQMGSNYGYTF

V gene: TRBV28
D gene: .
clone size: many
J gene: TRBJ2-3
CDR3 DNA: TGTGCCAGCAGTTTGCCAAGGGGGTGGGATACGCAGTATTTT
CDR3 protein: CASSLPRGWDTQYF

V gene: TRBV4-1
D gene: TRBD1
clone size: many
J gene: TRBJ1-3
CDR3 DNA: TGCGCCAGCAGCCAAACTGCCCAGGGGGCCGGTGGAAACACCATATATTTT
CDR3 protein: CASSQTAQGAGGNTIYF

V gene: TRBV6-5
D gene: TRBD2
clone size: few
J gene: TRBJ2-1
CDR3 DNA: TGTGCCAGCAGTTGGATACTAGCGGGTGGGTCTAGTGAGCAGTTCTTC
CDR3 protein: CASSWILAGGSSEQFF

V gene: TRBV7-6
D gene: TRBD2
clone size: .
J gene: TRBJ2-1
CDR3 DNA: TGTGCCAGCAGCCTGAGGACTAGGGAGGGTGAGCAGTTCTTC
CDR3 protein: CASSLRTREGEQFF

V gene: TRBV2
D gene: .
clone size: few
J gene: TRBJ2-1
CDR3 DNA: TGTGCCAGCAGTGATGCCGGGACTGCGAACAATGAGCAGTTCTTC
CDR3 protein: CASSDAGTANNEQFF

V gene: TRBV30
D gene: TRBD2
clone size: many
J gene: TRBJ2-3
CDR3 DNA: TGTGCCTGCCCGGGACTAGCGGCCACAGATACGCAGTATTTT
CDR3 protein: CACPGLAATDTQYF

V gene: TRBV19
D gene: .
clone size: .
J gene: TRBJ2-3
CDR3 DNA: TGTGCCAGTAGTATAGTTGGTAGTCACACAGATACGCAGTATTTT
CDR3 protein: CASSIVGSHTDTQYF

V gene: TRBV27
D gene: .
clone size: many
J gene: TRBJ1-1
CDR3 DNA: TGTGCCAGCAGTTTATCAGTGTGGGTGAACACTGAAGCTTTCTTT
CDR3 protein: CASSLSVWVNTEAFF

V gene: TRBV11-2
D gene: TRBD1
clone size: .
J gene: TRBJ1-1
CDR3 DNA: TGTGCCAGCAGCTGGGCAGGGGGCGCGGGCACTGAAGCTTTCTTT
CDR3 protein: CASSWAGGAGTEAFF

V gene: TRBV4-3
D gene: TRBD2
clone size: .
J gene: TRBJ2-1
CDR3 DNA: TGCGCCAGCAGCCAAGATTCCCCTAGCGGGGGGAACAATGAGCAGTTCTTC
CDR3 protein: CASSQDSPSGGNNEQFF

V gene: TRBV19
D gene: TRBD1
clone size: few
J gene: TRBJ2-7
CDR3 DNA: TGTGCCAGTAGTACCCCACCGGGACAGGGTAATCGAGAGCAGTACTTC
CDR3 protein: CASSTPPGQGNREQYF

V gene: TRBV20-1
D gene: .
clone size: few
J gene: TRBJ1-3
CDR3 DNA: TGCAGTGCTAGACAGGGAAACACCATATATTTT
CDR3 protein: CSARQGNTIYF

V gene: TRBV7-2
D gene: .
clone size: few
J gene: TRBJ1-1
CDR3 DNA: TGTGCCAGCAGCCGGGGGGTGGGTGTCGCTTTCTTT
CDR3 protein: CASSRGVGVAFF